A selection of T cell receptor beta chains follows, all from one sample in a study of T cell responses to AZD1222 COVID-19 vaccine. TCRdb's copy holds only in-frame clones and misses some; the assay was immunoSEQ multiplex PCR. The sample lists roughly 120,000 clones, 80% to 90% occurring once. The sequenced sample was peripheral blood, obtained on day 0 of MenACWY control vaccination. The receptors were sampled from an adult in good health. Both conserved end residues are part of each CDR3. The order of the fields is J gene, clone size, D gene, V gene, CDR3 protein, CDR3 DNA. The D gene is left open where the match is weak. Some rows mark clone size as missing; the rest say once, few, many or name a class of expanded clone.

TRBJ2-7,.,.,TRBV28,CASSPWLRERYEQYF,TGTGCCAGCAGCCCTTGGTTAAGGGAAAGATACGAGCAGTACTTC
TRBJ1-1,.,.,TRBV2,CASSERSGRKNTEAFF,TGTGCCAGCAGTGAACGGTCGGGCAGGAAGAACACTGAAGCTTTCTTT
TRBJ2-5,few,.,TRBV2,CASSMETRETQYF,TGTGCCAGCTCTATGGAAACCCGGGAGACCCAGTACTTC
TRBJ2-1,.,.,TRBV7-3,CASSLIEQFF,TGTGCCAGCAGCCTCATTGAGCAGTTCTTC
TRBJ2-5,.,TRBD2,TRBV7-2,CASSTGTSGVQETQYF,TGTGCCAGCAGCACTGGGACTAGCGGGGTACAAGAGACCCAGTACTTC
TRBJ1-2,.,.,TRBV7-9,CASSLWVPANYGYTF,TGTGCCAGCAGCTTATGGGTACCAGCTAACTATGGCTACACCTTC
TRBJ2-2,.,.,TRBV5-5,CASSLDWSGYDGELFF,TGTGCCAGCAGCTTGGATTGGTCAGGGTACGACGGGGAGCTGTTTTTT
TRBJ2-1,.,TRBD1,TRBV2,CASRPDRGVAGEQFF,TGTGCCAGCAGACCCGACAGGGGCGTAGCTGGTGAGCAGTTCTTC
TRBJ2-7,few,.,TRBV4-3,CASSLWYREAYEQYF,TGCGCCAGCAGCCTTTGGTACCGGGAAGCCTACGAGCAGTACTTC
TRBJ1-6,.,.,TRBV9,CASSVEPNNSPLHF,TGTGCCAGCAGCGTAGAGCCGAATAATTCACCCCTCCACTTT
TRBJ1-2,.,.,TRBV6-5,CASSYSSAGSNYGYTF,TGTGCCAGCAGTTACTCGAGCGCGGGATCTAACTATGGCTACACCTTC
TRBJ1-3,.,.,TRBV5-1,CASSADTSGTSSGNTIYF,TGCGCCAGCAGCGCCGACACCTCCGGGACCAGCTCTGGAAACACCATATATTTT
TRBJ1-6,.,.,TRBV2,CASSYNSPLHF,TGTGCCAGCAGTTATAATTCACCCCTCCACTTT
TRBJ2-2,.,TRBD1,TRBV30,CAWILSTGRTGELFF,TGTGCCTGGATCCTTTCGACAGGGCGCACCGGGGAGCTGTTTTTT
TRBJ2-2,.,.,TRBV5-6,CASSLGPPIYTGELFF,TGTGCCAGCAGCTTAGGTCCACCTATATACACCGGGGAGCTGTTTTTT
TRBJ2-4,few,.,TRBV25-1,CASSVGGLWYF,TGTGCCAGCAGTGTAGGGGGTCTGTGGTACTTC
TRBJ1-4,.,.,TRBV2,CASRRGADEKLFF,TGTGCCAGCAGAAGGGGCGCAGATGAAAAACTGTTTTTT
TRBJ1-6,.,.,TRBV4-2,CASSQEGSGQNSPLHF,TGTGCCAGCAGCCAAGAGGGTTCAGGACAGAATTCACCCCTCCACTTT
TRBJ1-2,.,TRBD1,TRBV6-2/TRBV6-3,CASSYPTDRVPGYTF,TGTGCCAGCAGTTACCCGACCGACAGGGTCCCTGGCTACACCTTC
TRBJ1-6,.,.,TRBV6-5,CASTRGGSNSPLHF,TGTGCCAGCACCCGGGGGGGGTCTAATTCACCCCTCCACTTT
TRBJ1-5,.,TRBD1,TRBV2,CASSEEGQGYQPQHF,TGTGCCAGCAGTGAAGAGGGACAGGGGTATCAGCCCCAGCATTTT
TRBJ1-6,.,TRBD1,TRBV30,CAWSRTGKNSPLHF,TGTGCCTGGAGTAGGACAGGGAAAAATTCACCCCTCCACTTT
TRBJ1-1,.,TRBD1,TRBV5-4,CASSSRTGATEAFF,TGTGCCAGCAGCTCGCGGACAGGAGCCACTGAAGCTTTCTTT
TRBJ2-3,.,.,TRBV11-2,CASSFPGGTVTDTQYF,TGTGCCAGCAGCTTCCCCGGGGGGACAGTTACAGATACGCAGTATTTT
TRBJ2-3,.,TRBD2,TRBV27,CASSFPGTSGGTQYF,TGTGCCAGCAGTTTCCCGGGGACTAGCGGGGGTACGCAGTATTTT
TRBJ2-5,.,TRBD2,TRBV23-1,CASSQFHGTNQETQYF,TGCGCCAGCAGTCAATTCCACGGGACTAACCAAGAGACCCAGTACTTC
TRBJ2-5,.,.,TRBV11-1,CASSPRAIQETQYF,TGTGCCAGCAGCCCAAGGGCTATCCAAGAGACCCAGTACTTC
TRBJ1-1,.,.,TRBV28,CASSLRANTEAFF,TGTGCCAGCAGTTTAAGGGCGAACACTGAAGCTTTCTTT
TRBJ2-1,.,.,TRBV6-6,CASDSGGSRSDEQFF,TGTGCCAGCGATTCCGGGGGTTCCCGGTCCGATGAGCAGTTCTTC
TRBJ2-7,.,.,TRBV6-2/TRBV6-3,CASSSKSYEQYF,TGTGCCAGCAGTTCTAAGAGCTACGAGCAGTACTTC
TRBJ2-1,.,TRBD2,TRBV11-3,CASSLGTSGGNNEQFF,TGTGCCAGCAGCTTAGGGACTAGCGGGGGGAACAATGAGCAGTTCTTC
TRBJ1-2,once,TRBD1,TRBV4-2,CASSPQWRTGTYGYTF,TGTGCCAGCAGCCCACAATGGCGGACAGGGACCTATGGCTACACCTTC
TRBJ2-1,.,.,TRBV11-2,CASSPTPVQGNEQFF,TGTGCCAGCAGCCCAACTCCCGTCCAGGGGAATGAGCAGTTCTTC
TRBJ2-3,.,TRBD2,TRBV7-2,CASSSTSGASTDTQYF,TGTGCCAGCAGCTCGACTAGCGGGGCTTCCACAGATACGCAGTATTTT
TRBJ2-5,.,.,TRBV7-9,CASSSQGLIETQYF,TGTGCCAGCAGCTCCCAGGGGTTGATAGAGACCCAGTACTTC
TRBJ1-5,.,.,TRBV5-1,CASSLGSGGQPQHF,TGCGCCAGCAGCTTGGGGTCAGGTGGCCAGCCCCAGCATTTT
TRBJ2-3,.,TRBD2,TRBV6-4,CASSDRSGGETDTQYF,TGTGCCAGCAGTGACCGTAGCGGGGGGGAGACAGATACGCAGTATTTT
TRBJ2-7,.,TRBD2,TRBV19,CATARGGVVHEQYF,TGTGCCACCGCCCGGGGGGGTGTAGTCCACGAGCAGTACTTC
TRBJ1-2,.,TRBD1,TRBV14,CASSQLRARTGGYTF,TGTGCCAGCAGCCAACTAAGGGCCCGGACAGGGGGCTACACCTTC
TRBJ1-5,.,TRBD1,TRBV5-6,CASSLFTTTGNNQPQHF,TGTGCCAGCAGCCTGTTTACCACGACAGGGAACAATCAGCCCCAGCATTTT
TRBJ2-1,.,.,TRBV7-2,CASSLRVRSVNEQFF,TGTGCCAGCAGCTTAAGAGTAAGGTCCGTAAATGAGCAGTTCTTC
TRBJ2-7,.,TRBD1,TRBV2,CASSAPGQFYEQYF,TGTGCCAGCAGTGCCCCGGGACAGTTCTACGAGCAGTACTTC
TRBJ2-1,.,.,TRBV7-8,CASSLAGSPYGSYNEQFF,TGTGCCAGCAGCTTAGCGGGCAGCCCGTACGGCTCCTACAATGAGCAGTTCTTC
TRBJ1-5,once,.,TRBV6-5,CASSYSRFGQPQHF,TGTGCCAGCAGTTACTCGCGGTTCGGTCAGCCCCAGCATTTT
TRBJ2-2,.,.,TRBV28,CASSSNRPGELFF,TGTGCCAGCAGTTCCAACAGGCCCGGGGAGCTGTTTTTT